This is a list of T cell receptor beta chains from one sample in a study of shared clonotypes between healthy human individuals. Only in-frame clones appear in the TCRdb table, and some are missing; sequencing was by immunoSEQ multiplex PCR. The sample consists of 760,000 or so clones, about 96% of them appearing once. Sample: naive CD8+ T cells sorted from blood. The source is a man younger than 45 in good health. Each CDR3 is given with its conserved first and last residue. A D gene is named only where the DNA matches it firmly.

V: TRBV4-1
J: TRBJ2-3
length: 14
D: TRBD2
DNA: TGCGCCAGCAGCCCCACCGGGACTAGCATTTCGCAGTATTTT
CDR3: CASSPTGTSISQYF

V: TRBV11-2
J: TRBJ2-3
length: 16
D: -
DNA: TGTGCCAGCAGCTTAGCCGCAGAGGGCTATGGGGATACGCAGTATTTT
CDR3: CASSLAAEGYGDTQYF

V: TRBV7-9
J: TRBJ2-7
length: 16
D: -
DNA: TGTGCCAGCAGCGGCCCCCCCCTTAGTGGGGGCCGAGAGCAGTACTTC
CDR3: CASSGPPLSGGREQYF

V: TRBV2
J: TRBJ2-7
length: 15
D: -
DNA: TGTGCCAGCAGTGATCCGAGACAGACCAAATACGAGCAGTACTTC
CDR3: CASSDPRQTKYEQYF

V: TRBV11-3
J: TRBJ2-1
length: 13
D: TRBD2
DNA: TGTGCCAGCAGCTCACGGACTAGCAATGAGCAGTTCTTC
CDR3: CASSSRTSNEQFF

V: TRBV29-1
J: TRBJ2-5
length: 14
D: -
DNA: TGCAGCGTTGAGCGAGCGGGCCATCAAGAGACCCAGTACTTC
CDR3: CSVERAGHQETQYF

V: TRBV5-4
J: TRBJ2-7
length: 15
D: TRBD2
DNA: TGTGCCAGCAGCCTAGGACTAGCGGGAGCTAACGAGCAGTACTTC
CDR3: CASSLGLAGANEQYF

V: TRBV4-3
J: TRBJ2-7
length: 16
D: TRBD2
DNA: TGCGCCAGCAGCCCCTCCGGGACTAGCGGGAGAGGCGAGCAGTACTTC
CDR3: CASSPSGTSGRGEQYF

V: TRBV5-4
J: TRBJ2-1
length: 15
D: TRBD2
DNA: TGTGCCAGCAGCCAAGGACTAGCGTCGGGGGATGAGCAGTTCTTC
CDR3: CASSQGLASGDEQFF

V: TRBV15
J: TRBJ2-1
length: 15
D: -
DNA: TGTGCCACCAGCAGAGAACGGGATGGGTACAATGAGCAGTTCTTC
CDR3: CATSRERDGYNEQFF

V: TRBV6-1
J: TRBJ2-7
length: 16
D: -
DNA: TGTGCCAGCAGTGAAGGGCCCGGGACACCGACGGACGAGCAGTACTTC
CDR3: CASSEGPGTPTDEQYF

V: TRBV5-4
J: TRBJ2-1
length: 16
D: -
DNA: TGTGCCAGCAGCGCAGGACATCTCTTCACCAACAATGAGCAGTTCTTC
CDR3: CASSAGHLFTNNEQFF